This T cell receptor (beta chain) was sequenced during a study of identical twins. General observations from the study: Partial confounding of zero-insertion analyses by invariant MAIT and iNKT cells was possible. Clonotypes of the beta chain that were abundant in cord blood carried fewer insertions (memory repertoires showed none).

This clonotype was counted many times. What it binds is unknown. The donor group consisted entirely of healthy Caucasians. CDR1 and CDR2 from the germline V gene are DFQATT and SNEGSKA (reference sequence). The CDR3 has 13 residues. Trimming pared 3 bases from V and 2 bases from J, leaving 11 bases between. TCRdb independently ran MiXCR on the 5' RACE reads; one entry per CDR3 protein. The table lists 240,000 or so distinct CDR3 sequences, roughly an eighth of them singletons. The data were also submitted as part of a second study, on yellow fever vaccine responses in identical twins. This second study says: Twins' vaccine T cell response reportedly gave the appearance of partial convergence and partial personalization.

This receptor was taken from a woman between 18 and 29 years old in good health. The gene calls are TRBV20-1 and TRBJ2-7; tentatively, D is TRBD1 (6 bases). Sequencing input: memory (CD45RO+) T cells sorted from blood. The CDR3 loop reads CSARTGRAYEQYF. DNA of the CDR3: TGCAGTGCTAGGACAGGTCGGGCCTACGAGCAGTACTTC.